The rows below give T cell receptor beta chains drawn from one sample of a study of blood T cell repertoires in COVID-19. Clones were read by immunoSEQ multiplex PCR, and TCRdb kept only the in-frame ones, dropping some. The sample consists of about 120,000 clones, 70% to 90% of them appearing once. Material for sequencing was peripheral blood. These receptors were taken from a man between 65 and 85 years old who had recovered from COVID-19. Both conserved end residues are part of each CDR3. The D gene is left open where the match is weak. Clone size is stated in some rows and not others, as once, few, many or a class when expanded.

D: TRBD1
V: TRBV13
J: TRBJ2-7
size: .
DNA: TGTGCCAGCAGCGCACCGGGACAGGTCTACGAGCAGTACTTC
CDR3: CASSAPGQVYEQYF

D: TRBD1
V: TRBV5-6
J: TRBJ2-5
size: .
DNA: TGTGCCAGCAGCACCGTGACAGGGGGCAAAACCCAGTACTTC
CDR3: CASSTVTGGKTQYF

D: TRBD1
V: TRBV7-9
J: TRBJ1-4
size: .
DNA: TGTGCCAGCAGCTCTGGACAGGACCCTAACGGAAAACTGTTTTTT
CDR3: CASSSGQDPNGKLFF

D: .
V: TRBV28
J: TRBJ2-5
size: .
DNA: TGTGCCAGCAGCCGGAGACAGGTTGCTGGCGAGACCCAGTACTTC
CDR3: CASSRRQVAGETQYF

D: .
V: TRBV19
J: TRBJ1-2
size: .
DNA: TGTGCCAGTAGTCTGTGGCAGTCTAACTATGGCTACACCTTC
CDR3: CASSLWQSNYGYTF

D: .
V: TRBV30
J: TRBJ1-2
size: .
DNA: TGTGCCTGGAGAAAAGTGGCATCTGGCTATGGCTACACCTTC
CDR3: CAWRKVASGYGYTF

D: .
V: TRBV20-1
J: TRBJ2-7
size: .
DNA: TGCAGTGCTACCAACTACGAGCAGTACTTC
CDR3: CSATNYEQYF

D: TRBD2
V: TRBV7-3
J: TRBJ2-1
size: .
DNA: TGTGCCAGCAGCCCATGGGGGGGGAGAAACTACAATGAGCAGTTCTTC
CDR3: CASSPWGGRNYNEQFF

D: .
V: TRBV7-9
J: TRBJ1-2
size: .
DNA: TGTGCCAGCAGCTTAACTTTGGAGGCCTATGGCTACACCTTC
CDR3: CASSLTLEAYGYTF

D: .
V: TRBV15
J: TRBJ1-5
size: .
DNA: TGTGCCACCAGCAACCTACAGGGCTTTCAGCCCCAGCATTTT
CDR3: CATSNLQGFQPQHF

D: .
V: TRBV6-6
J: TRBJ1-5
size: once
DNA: TGTGCCAGCAGAACAGGACAGCACAATCAGCCCCAGCATTTT
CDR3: CASRTGQHNQPQHF

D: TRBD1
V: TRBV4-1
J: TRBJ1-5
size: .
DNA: TGCGCCAGCAGCCGCTCGACAGGGTCGTCGGGTCAGCCCCAGCATTTT
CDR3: CASSRSTGSSGQPQHF

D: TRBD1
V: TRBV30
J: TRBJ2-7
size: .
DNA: TGTGCCTGGAGCAGGACAGGGCGTGTTCCCGAGCAGTACTTC
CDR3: CAWSRTGRVPEQYF

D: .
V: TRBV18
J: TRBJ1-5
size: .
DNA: TGTGCCAGCTCACCGACTGGGGGAGGGAGCCTTGGTCGGCCCCAGCATTTT
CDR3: CASSPTGGGSLGRPQHF

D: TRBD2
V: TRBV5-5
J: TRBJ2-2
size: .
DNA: TGTGCCAGCAGCTTGGCTCGGGAGGCGAACACCGGGGAGCTGTTTTTT
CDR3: CASSLAREANTGELFF

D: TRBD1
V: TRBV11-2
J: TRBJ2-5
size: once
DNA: TGTGCCAGCAGGTTAGGGCGAGGGGGCGCGTGGGAGACCCAGTACTTC
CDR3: CASRLGRGGAWETQYF

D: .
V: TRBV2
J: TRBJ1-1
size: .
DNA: TGTGCCAGCAGTTTTGACAGGTCAAACACTGAAGCTTTCTTT
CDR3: CASSFDRSNTEAFF

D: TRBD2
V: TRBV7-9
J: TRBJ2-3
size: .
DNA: TGTGCCAGCAGCTTTAGCGGGAGCACAGATACGCAGTATTTT
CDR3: CASSFSGSTDTQYF

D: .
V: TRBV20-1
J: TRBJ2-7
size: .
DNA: TGCAGTGCTAGAGATCTCCACGAGCAGTACTTC
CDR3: CSARDLHEQYF

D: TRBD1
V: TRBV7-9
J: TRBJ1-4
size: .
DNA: TGTGCCAGCAGAACCGGGACAGGGGATGAAAAACTGTTTTTT
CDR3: CASRTGTGDEKLFF

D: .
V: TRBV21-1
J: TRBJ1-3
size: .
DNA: TGTGCCAGCAGCAAGCGGGGACAGGGCGTTAGGACAGACACCATATATTTT
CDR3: CASSKRGQGVRTDTIYF

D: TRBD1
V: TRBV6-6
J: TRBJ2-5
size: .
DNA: TGTGCCAGCAGTGACAGGGTTGGAGAGACCCAGTACTTC
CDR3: CASSDRVGETQYF

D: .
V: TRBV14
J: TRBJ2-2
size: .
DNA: TGTGCCAGCAGCCCGCTATACTCAACAGCGAACACCGGGGAGCTGTTTTTT
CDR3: CASSPLYSTANTGELFF

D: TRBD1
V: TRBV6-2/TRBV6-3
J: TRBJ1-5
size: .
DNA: TGTGCCAGCAGTTACCGGGACAGGGTATCAGGCCAGCATTTT
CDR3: CASSYRDRVSGQHF

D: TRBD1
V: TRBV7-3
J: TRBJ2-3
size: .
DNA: TGTGCCAGCACTCCTGAGATCACCAGGGGGTCTTCAGATACGCAGTATTTT
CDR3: CASTPEITRGSSDTQYF

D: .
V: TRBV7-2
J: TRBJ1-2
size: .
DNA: TGTGCCAGCAGCTTGTACAGCTCCTCCTATGGCTACACCTTC
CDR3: CASSLYSSSYGYTF

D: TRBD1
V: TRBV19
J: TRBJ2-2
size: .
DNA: TGTGCCAGCCTAGACAGGGGCACCGGGGAGCTGTTTTTT
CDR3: CASLDRGTGELFF

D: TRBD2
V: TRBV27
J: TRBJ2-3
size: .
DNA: TGTGCCAGCAGTTTCCTAGCGGGAGGGCCGGATACGCAGTATTTT
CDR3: CASSFLAGGPDTQYF

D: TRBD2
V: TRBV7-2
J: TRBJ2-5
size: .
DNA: TGTGCCAGCAGCTTGCCGGGGGGTTGGGAGACCCAGTACTTC
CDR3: CASSLPGGWETQYF

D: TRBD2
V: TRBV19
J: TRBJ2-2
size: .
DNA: TGTGCCAGTAGTATAGAGGCTGCGGGAGTGGGGAACACCGGGGAGCTGTTTTTT
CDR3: CASSIEAAGVGNTGELFF

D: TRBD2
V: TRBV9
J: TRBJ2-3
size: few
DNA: TGTGCCAGCAGCGTAGCTAAGGCGGGGGGGCCAGATACGCAGTATTTT
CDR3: CASSVAKAGGPDTQYF

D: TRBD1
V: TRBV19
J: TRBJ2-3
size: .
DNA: TGTGCCAGTAGTACCCGACAGGGAGGCACAGATACGCAGTATTTT
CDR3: CASSTRQGGTDTQYF

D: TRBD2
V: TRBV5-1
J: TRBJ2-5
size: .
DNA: TGCGCCAGCAGCGCCGGACTAGCCAATTACCAAGAGACCCAGTACTTC
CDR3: CASSAGLANYQETQYF

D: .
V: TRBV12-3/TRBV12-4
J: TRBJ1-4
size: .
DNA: TGTGCCGCATCGGACAGCCCGAATGAAAAACTGTTTTTT
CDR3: CAASDSPNEKLFF

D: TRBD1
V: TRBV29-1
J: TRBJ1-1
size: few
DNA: TGCAGCGTTGCTCCACGCAGGGGGCCGAATGAAGCTTTCTTT
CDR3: CSVAPRRGPNEAFF

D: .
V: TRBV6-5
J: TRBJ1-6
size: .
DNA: TGTGCCAGCACCCCTCTCGGACCGACTAGTTCACCCCTCCACTTT
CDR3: CASTPLGPTSSPLHF

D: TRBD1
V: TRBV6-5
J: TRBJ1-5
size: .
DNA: TGTGCCAGCAGTCCAGGGGGCGGGCAGCCCCAGCATTTT
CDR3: CASSPGGGQPQHF

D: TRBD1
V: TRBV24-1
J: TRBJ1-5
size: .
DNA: TGTGCCACCTCGGAGGGGGCCGGCCATCAGCCCCAGCATTTT
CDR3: CATSEGAGHQPQHF

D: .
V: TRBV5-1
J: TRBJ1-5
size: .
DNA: TGCGCCAGCAGCTTGGGGCAGGGAGGAGCTCAGCCCCAGCATTTT
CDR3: CASSLGQGGAQPQHF